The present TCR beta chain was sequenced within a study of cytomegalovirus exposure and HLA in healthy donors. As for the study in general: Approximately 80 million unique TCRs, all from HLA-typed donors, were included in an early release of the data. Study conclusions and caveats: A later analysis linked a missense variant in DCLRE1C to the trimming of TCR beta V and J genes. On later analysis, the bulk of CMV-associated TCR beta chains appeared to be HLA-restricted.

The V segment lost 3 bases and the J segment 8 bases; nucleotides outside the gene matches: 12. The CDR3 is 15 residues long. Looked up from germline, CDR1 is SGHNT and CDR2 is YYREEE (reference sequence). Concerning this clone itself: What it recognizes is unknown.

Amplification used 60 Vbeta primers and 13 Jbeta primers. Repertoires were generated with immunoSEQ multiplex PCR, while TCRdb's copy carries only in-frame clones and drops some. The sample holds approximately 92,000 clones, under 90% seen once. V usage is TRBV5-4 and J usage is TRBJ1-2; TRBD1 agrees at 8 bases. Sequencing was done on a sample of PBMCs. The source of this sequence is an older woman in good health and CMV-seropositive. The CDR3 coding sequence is TGTGCCAGCAGCTCTGCCCGGACAGGGTCGACCGGCTACACCTTC. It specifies CASSSARTGSTGYTF.